A selection of T cell receptor beta chains follows, all from one sample in a study of human T cells and chemical hapten exposure. TCRdb re-called the RACE reads through MiXCR, storing one row per CDR3 protein. In the table there are approximately 90,000 distinct CDR3 sequences, roughly a quarter of which are singletons. Sequenced material: whole blood, taken in connection with sensitization to the hapten diphenylcyclopropenone (DPC). The receptors here all came from a middle-aged man with alopecia areata. Some clones in this sample may be carry-over from other donors' samples. The CDR3 runs from the conserved cysteine through the conserved F or W. Each record gives: D gene, CDR3 length, J gene, clone size, V gene, CDR3 DNA, CDR3 protein. D genes are given only for firm matches. Expanded clones get a size class; other rows say once, few or many, or leave the size out.

D: .; length: 17; J: TRBJ2-7; size: few; V: TRBV6-2/TRBV6-3; DNA: TGTGCCAGCAGACGACAGGGAGCGGGAGTCGGGGCCTACGAGCAGTACTTC; CDR3: CASRRQGAGVGAYEQYF
D: TRBD2; length: 14; J: TRBJ2-7; size: many; V: TRBV28; DNA: TGTGCCAGCAGTTCGCTAGCGGGAGCTTACGAGCAGTACTTC; CDR3: CASSSLAGAYEQYF
D: TRBD2; length: 16; J: TRBJ2-1; size: .; V: TRBV5-1; DNA: TGCGCCAGCAGCTCGGGACTAGCGGGAGCGGGAAATGAGCAGTTCTTC; CDR3: CASSSGLAGAGNEQFF
D: TRBD1; length: 17; J: TRBJ2-3; size: .; V: TRBV6-5; DNA: TGTGCCAGCAGTTACCGGATTCCGGGACAGGTTTTGCATACGCAGTATTTT; CDR3: CASSYRIPGQVLHTQYF
D: .; length: 14; J: TRBJ2-7; size: few; V: TRBV12-3/TRBV12-4; DNA: TGTGCCAGCAGTTTAGTACGAGCGGACAACGAGCAGTACTTC; CDR3: CASSLVRADNEQYF
D: TRBD1; length: 15; J: TRBJ2-7; size: .; V: TRBV5-1; DNA: TGCGCCAGCAGCTTTTCCTCGACAGGGGGGTACGAGCAGTACTTC; CDR3: CASSFSSTGGYEQYF
D: .; length: 15; J: TRBJ1-4; size: .; V: TRBV27; DNA: TGTGCCAGCAGGTCACGGGGTACTATGGGGCAAAAACTGTTTTTT; CDR3: CASRSRGTMGQKLFF
D: .; length: 14; J: TRBJ2-7; size: few; V: TRBV6-5; DNA: TGTGCCAGCAGTCCTCCGACAGGAACCTACGAGCAGTACTTC; CDR3: CASSPPTGTYEQYF
D: TRBD2; length: 18; J: TRBJ2-1; size: .; V: TRBV24-1; DNA: TGTGCCACCAGTGATACCAAACTAGCGGGAGTTGGGCACAATGAGCAGTTCTTC; CDR3: CATSDTKLAGVGHNEQFF
D: .; length: 13; J: TRBJ2-3; size: few; V: TRBV6-2/TRBV6-3; DNA: TGTGCCACCTTCCTTTGGGGCACAGATACGCAGTATTTT; CDR3: CATFLWGTDTQYF
D: .; length: 13; J: TRBJ2-7; size: few; V: TRBV9; DNA: TGTGCCAGCAGCTTCCAGCCAACAGCCGAGCAGTACTTC; CDR3: CASSFQPTAEQYF
D: TRBD2; length: 15; J: TRBJ2-5; size: .; V: TRBV7-9; DNA: TGTGCCAGCAGCCCCCGACTAGCGGGAAAAGAGACCCAGTACTTC; CDR3: CASSPRLAGKETQYF
D: TRBD1; length: 12; J: TRBJ2-7; size: few; V: TRBV29-1; DNA: TGCAGCGTTGAGGGACAGAGCTACGAGCAGTACTTC; CDR3: CSVEGQSYEQYF
D: TRBD2; length: 17; J: TRBJ2-5; size: .; V: TRBV20-1; DNA: TGCAGTGCTAGAGTAGCGGGAGGAGGAGCGTACCAAGAGACCCAGTACTTC; CDR3: CSARVAGGGAYQETQYF
D: .; length: 14; J: TRBJ1-5; size: .; V: TRBV20-1; DNA: TGCAGTGCTAGGGGTGACGGGGGAAATCAGCCCCAGCATTTT; CDR3: CSARGDGGNQPQHF
D: TRBD1; length: 14; J: TRBJ1-1; size: .; V: TRBV7-2; DNA: TGTGCCAGCAGCCTTGGGACAGGGGGGTCTTTGGCTTTCTTT; CDR3: CASSLGTGGSLAFF
D: .; length: 15; J: TRBJ2-3; size: .; V: TRBV10-2; DNA: TGCGCCAGCAGTCTTCGGACAGGGAGGGGGCATACGCAGTATTTT; CDR3: CASSLRTGRGHTQYF
D: TRBD2; length: 15; J: TRBJ2-1; size: few; V: TRBV6-1; DNA: TGTGCCAGCAGTGAACTAGCGGGGTCCTACAATGAGCAGTTCTTC; CDR3: CASSELAGSYNEQFF
D: .; length: 19; J: TRBJ1-5; size: .; V: TRBV27; DNA: TGTGCCAGCAGTCTACGGACAGAAAGGACGACATATAGCAATCAGCCCCAGCATTTT; CDR3: CASSLRTERTTYSNQPQHF
D: TRBD1; length: 18; J: TRBJ2-6; size: few; V: TRBV28; DNA: TGTGCCAGCAGCCGGACAGGGGGAATGGGTTCTGGGGCCAACGTCCTGACTTTC; CDR3: CASSRTGGMGSGANVLTF
D: .; length: 14; J: TRBJ2-3; size: once; V: TRBV27; DNA: TGTGCCAGCAGTTTATCGGCGGGCACAGATACGCAGTATTTT; CDR3: CASSLSAGTDTQYF
D: .; length: 16; J: TRBJ2-2; size: .; V: TRBV5-1; DNA: TGCGCCAGCAGCGAGACGAGAACCCCTAACACCGGGGAGCTGTTTTTT; CDR3: CASSETRTPNTGELFF
D: .; length: 17; J: TRBJ1-5; size: .; V: TRBV28; DNA: TGTGCCAGCAGTTTCGATCCCAAGCTCTCTAGCAATCAGCCCCAGCATTTT; CDR3: CASSFDPKLSSNQPQHF
D: TRBD1; length: 12; J: TRBJ2-3; size: .; V: TRBV24-1; DNA: TGTGCCACCAGGAATAGACAGGGGACGCAGTATTTT; CDR3: CATRNRQGTQYF
D: TRBD2; length: 16; J: TRBJ2-7; size: few; V: TRBV18; DNA: TGTGCCAGCTCACCACCGCGGCGGGACTACTCCTACGAGCAGTACTTC; CDR3: CASSPPRRDYSYEQYF
D: TRBD2; length: 14; J: TRBJ2-4; size: few; V: TRBV20-1; DNA: TGCAGTGCTAGAGATTGGCGGGAGCCCCCCATTCAGTACTTC; CDR3: CSARDWREPPIQYF
D: .; length: 15; J: TRBJ2-3; size: few; V: TRBV28; DNA: TGTGCCAGCAGCCCGGCTAGCGCCAGCACAGATACGCAGTATTTT; CDR3: CASSPASASTDTQYF
D: TRBD1; length: 14; J: TRBJ1-6; size: .; V: TRBV30; DNA: TGTGCCTGGAGTTCGGGACAGGGGAATTCACCCCTCCACTTT; CDR3: CAWSSGQGNSPLHF
D: .; length: 15; J: TRBJ1-2; size: .; V: TRBV4-3; DNA: TGCGCCAGCAGCCTTGAGGCAGGGTATTCTTATGGCTACACCTTC; CDR3: CASSLEAGYSYGYTF
D: .; length: 14; J: TRBJ2-3; size: .; V: TRBV5-1; DNA: TGCGCCAGCAGCTTAGGGAGCGTGGCAGATACGCAGTATTTT; CDR3: CASSLGSVADTQYF
D: .; length: 13; J: TRBJ2-7; size: few; V: TRBV2; DNA: TGTGCCAGCAGCAGGGACGACTCCTACGAGCAGTACTTC; CDR3: CASSRDDSYEQYF
D: TRBD2; length: 16; J: TRBJ2-3; size: .; V: TRBV28; DNA: TGTGCCAGCAGTTTGTCACTAGCGGGAGGCACAGATACGCAGTATTTT; CDR3: CASSLSLAGGTDTQYF
D: TRBD2; length: 17; J: TRBJ2-3; size: .; V: TRBV27; DNA: TGTGCCAGCAGTCTAGCGGGAGGGCCTCGTGGCACAGATACGCAGTATTTT; CDR3: CASSLAGGPRGTDTQYF
D: .; length: 16; J: TRBJ2-3; size: .; V: TRBV7-2; DNA: TGTGCCAGCAGCTTTGAACCGGGACCCTCAACAGATACGCAGTATTTT; CDR3: CASSFEPGPSTDTQYF
D: .; length: 14; J: TRBJ2-5; size: .; V: TRBV7-2; DNA: TGTGCCAGCACCCCACCACTAGCTTGGGAGACCCAGTACTTC; CDR3: CASTPPLAWETQYF
D: TRBD1; length: 14; J: TRBJ1-2; size: .; V: TRBV20-1; DNA: TGCAGTGCTAGAGATCTAGGGGGCTGGTATGGCTACACCTTC; CDR3: CSARDLGGWYGYTF
D: TRBD1; length: 15; J: TRBJ2-5; size: .; V: TRBV12-3/TRBV12-4; DNA: TGTGCCAGCAGTCCGACGGGACAGACCCAAGAGACCCAGTACTTC; CDR3: CASSPTGQTQETQYF
D: .; length: 14; J: TRBJ2-7; size: .; V: TRBV3-1; DNA: TGTGCCAGCACCCTCGGGCTCGCCTCCTACGAGCAGTACTTC; CDR3: CASTLGLASYEQYF
D: .; length: 14; J: TRBJ2-7; size: few; V: TRBV7-2; DNA: TGTGCCAGCAGCTTAGGAGGGGATGTTTACGAGCAGTACTTC; CDR3: CASSLGGDVYEQYF
D: TRBD2; length: 17; J: TRBJ2-7; size: few; V: TRBV7-8; DNA: TGTGCCAGCAGCCCCCAAACGGGGCTAGCGGTTACCTACGAGCAGTACTTC; CDR3: CASSPQTGLAVTYEQYF
D: .; length: 15; J: TRBJ2-3; size: few; V: TRBV20-1; DNA: TGCAGTGCTAGAGATGGGCGTAGGACGAAAGATACGCAGTATTTT; CDR3: CSARDGRRTKDTQYF
D: TRBD1; length: 16; J: TRBJ1-2; size: .; V: TRBV6-2/TRBV6-3; DNA: TGTGCCAGCAGTTACGCCGGGACAGGGGGCAGCTATGGCTATACCTTC; CDR3: CASSYAGTGGSYGYTF
D: TRBD2; length: 15; J: TRBJ2-2; size: .; V: TRBV15; DNA: TGTGCCACCAGGCCTCTAGCGGGGAACACCGGGGAGCTGTTTTTT; CDR3: CATRPLAGNTGELFF
D: TRBD1; length: 15; J: TRBJ2-3; size: .; V: TRBV12-3/TRBV12-4; DNA: TGTGCCAGCAGTCCGTACAGGGGGAGCACAGATACGCAGTATTTT; CDR3: CASSPYRGSTDTQYF
D: .; length: 15; J: TRBJ2-1; size: .; V: TRBV12-3/TRBV12-4; DNA: TGTGCCAGCAGTTTAATCCAGGCGTCCTACAATGAGCAGTTCTTC; CDR3: CASSLIQASYNEQFF
D: .; length: 12; J: TRBJ1-1; size: few; V: TRBV12-3/TRBV12-4; DNA: TGTGCCAGCAGTGCATCAGGGAATGAAGCTTTCTTT; CDR3: CASSASGNEAFF
D: .; length: 15; J: TRBJ2-7; size: .; V: TRBV12-3/TRBV12-4; DNA: TGTGCCAGCAGTTTGAGGTTCGGGACTCCTCTCGAGCAGTACTTC; CDR3: CASSLRFGTPLEQYF
D: .; length: 15; J: TRBJ2-2; size: .; V: TRBV6-4; DNA: TGTGCCAGCAGTGCGCGACCGGGGCAGGCCGGGGAGCTGTTTTTT; CDR3: CASSARPGQAGELFF